The clone carrying this T cell receptor beta chain was seen many times. With 1 base removed from V and 7 bases from J, the gap between germline ends came to 2 bases. There are 10 residues in the CDR3. The germline V gene has CDR1 GTSNPN and CDR2 SVGIG (reference sequence). Unique molecular identifiers featured in how the TCRbeta library was prepared. TCRdb called the PCR reads again in MiXCR, with one record for every CDR3 protein. The data contain about 610,000 distinct CDR3 sequences, about 10% of them singletons. The data stem from a study of T-cell reconstitution after alpha-beta-depleted transplantation in children.

The chain combines TRBV30 with TRBJ2-1; D is undetermined. This specimen consisted of PBMCs from the stem cell graft donor, obtained from the stem cell graft. The receptor comes from a human donor who donated a stem cell graft to a child with acute myeloid leukemia. Here the CDR3 reads CAWSDNEQFF. In DNA form, the CDR3 reads TGTGCCTGGAGTGATAATGAGCAGTTCTTC.